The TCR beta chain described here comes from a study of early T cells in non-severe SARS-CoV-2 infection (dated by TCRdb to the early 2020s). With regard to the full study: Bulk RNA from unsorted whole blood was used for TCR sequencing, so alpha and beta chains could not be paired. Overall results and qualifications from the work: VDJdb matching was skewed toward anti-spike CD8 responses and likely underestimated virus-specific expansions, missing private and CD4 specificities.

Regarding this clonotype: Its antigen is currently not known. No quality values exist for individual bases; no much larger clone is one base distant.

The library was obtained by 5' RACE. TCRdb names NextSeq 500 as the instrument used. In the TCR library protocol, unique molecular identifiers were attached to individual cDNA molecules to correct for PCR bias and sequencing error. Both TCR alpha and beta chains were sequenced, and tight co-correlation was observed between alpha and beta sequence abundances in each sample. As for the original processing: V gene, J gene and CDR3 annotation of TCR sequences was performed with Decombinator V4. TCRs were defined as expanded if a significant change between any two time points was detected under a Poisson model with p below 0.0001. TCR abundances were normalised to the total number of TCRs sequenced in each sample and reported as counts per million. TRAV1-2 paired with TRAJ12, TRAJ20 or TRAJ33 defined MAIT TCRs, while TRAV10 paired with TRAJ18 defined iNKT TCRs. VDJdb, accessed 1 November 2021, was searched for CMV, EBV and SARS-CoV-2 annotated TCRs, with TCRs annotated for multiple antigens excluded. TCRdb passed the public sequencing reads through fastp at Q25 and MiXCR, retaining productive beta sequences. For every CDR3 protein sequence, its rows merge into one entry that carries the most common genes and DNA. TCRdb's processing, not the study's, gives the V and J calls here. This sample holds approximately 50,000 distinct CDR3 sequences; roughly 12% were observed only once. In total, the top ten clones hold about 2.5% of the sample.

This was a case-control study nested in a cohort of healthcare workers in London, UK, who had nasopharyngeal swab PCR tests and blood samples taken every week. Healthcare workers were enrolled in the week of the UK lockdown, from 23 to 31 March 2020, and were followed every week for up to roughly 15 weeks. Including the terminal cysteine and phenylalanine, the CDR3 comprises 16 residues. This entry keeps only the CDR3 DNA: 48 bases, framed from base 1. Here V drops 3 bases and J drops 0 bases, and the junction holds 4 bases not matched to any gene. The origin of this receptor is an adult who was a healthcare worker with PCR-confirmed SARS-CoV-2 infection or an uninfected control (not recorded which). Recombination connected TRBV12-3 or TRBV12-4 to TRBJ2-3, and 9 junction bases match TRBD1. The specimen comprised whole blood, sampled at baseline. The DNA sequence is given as TGTGCCAGCAGTTTTCGACAGGGGGGAAGCACAGATACGCAGTATTTT. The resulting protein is CASSFRQGGSTDTQYF.